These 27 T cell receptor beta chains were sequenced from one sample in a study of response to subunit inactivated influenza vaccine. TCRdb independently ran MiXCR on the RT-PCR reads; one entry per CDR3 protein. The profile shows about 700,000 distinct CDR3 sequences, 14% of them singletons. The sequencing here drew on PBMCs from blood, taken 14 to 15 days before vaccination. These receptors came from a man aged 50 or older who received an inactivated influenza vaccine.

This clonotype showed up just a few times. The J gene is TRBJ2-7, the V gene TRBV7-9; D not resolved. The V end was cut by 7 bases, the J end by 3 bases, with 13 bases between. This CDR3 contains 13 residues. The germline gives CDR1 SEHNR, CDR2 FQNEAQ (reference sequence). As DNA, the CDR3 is TGTGCCAGCACCAAACTACAAGACTACGAGCAGTACTTC. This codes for CASTKLQDYEQYF.

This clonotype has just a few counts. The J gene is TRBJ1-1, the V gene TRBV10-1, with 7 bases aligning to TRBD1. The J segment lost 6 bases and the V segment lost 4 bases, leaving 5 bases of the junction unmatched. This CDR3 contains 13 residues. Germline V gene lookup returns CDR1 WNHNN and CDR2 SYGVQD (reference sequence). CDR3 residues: CASSVQGGSEAFF. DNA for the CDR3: TGCGCCAGCAGTGTTCAGGGGGGCTCTGAAGCTTTCTTT.

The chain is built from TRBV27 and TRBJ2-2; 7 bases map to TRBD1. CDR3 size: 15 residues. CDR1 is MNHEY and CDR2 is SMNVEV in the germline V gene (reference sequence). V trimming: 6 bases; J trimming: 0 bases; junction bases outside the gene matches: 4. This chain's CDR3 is CASSDGTANTGELFF. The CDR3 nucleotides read TGTGCCAGCAGCGACGGGACAGCGAACACCGGGGAGCTGTTTTTT.

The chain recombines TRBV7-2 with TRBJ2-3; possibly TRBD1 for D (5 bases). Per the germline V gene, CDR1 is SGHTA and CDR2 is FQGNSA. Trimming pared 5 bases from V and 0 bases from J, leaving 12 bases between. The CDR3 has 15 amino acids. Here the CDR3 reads CASSPRAASTDTQYF. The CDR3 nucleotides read TGTGCCAGCAGCCCCAGGGCAGCCAGCACAGATACGCAGTATTTT. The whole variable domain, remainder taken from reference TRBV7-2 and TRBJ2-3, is GAGVSQSPSNKVTEKGKDVELRCDPISGHTALYWYRQSLGQGLEFLIYFQGNSAPDKSGLPSDRFSAERTGGSVSTLTIQRTQQEDSAVYLCASSPRAASTDTQYFGPGTRLTVL.

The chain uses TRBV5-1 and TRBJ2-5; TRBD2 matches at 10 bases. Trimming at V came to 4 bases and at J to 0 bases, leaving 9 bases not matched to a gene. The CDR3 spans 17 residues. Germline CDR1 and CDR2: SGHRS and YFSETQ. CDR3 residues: CASSIGLAVTDQETQYF. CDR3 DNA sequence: TGCGCCAGCAGCATAGGACTAGCGGTGACAGACCAAGAGACCCAGTACTTC.

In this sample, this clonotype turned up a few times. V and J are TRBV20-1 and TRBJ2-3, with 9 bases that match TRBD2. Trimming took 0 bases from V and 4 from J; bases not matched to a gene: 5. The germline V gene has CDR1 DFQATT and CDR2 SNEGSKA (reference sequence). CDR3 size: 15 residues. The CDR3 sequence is CSARDGSGGSDTQYF. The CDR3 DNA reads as TGCAGTGCTAGAGATGGAAGCGGGGGGTCAGATACGCAGTATTTT.

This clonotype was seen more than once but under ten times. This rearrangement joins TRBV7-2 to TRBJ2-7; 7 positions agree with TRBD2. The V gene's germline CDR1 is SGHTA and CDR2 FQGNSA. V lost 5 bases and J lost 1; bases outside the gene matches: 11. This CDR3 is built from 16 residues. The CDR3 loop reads CASSISPASGSYEQYF. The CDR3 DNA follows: TGTGCCAGCAGCATAAGCCCGGCTAGCGGTTCCTACGAGCAGTACTTC.

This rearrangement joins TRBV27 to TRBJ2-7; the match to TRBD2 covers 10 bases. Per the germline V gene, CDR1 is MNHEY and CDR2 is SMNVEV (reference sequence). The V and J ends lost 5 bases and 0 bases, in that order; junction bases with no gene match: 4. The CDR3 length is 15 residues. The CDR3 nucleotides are TGTGCCAGCAGTACCCTAGCGGGGGCCTCCTACGAGCAGTACTTC. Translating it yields CASSTLAGASYEQYF.

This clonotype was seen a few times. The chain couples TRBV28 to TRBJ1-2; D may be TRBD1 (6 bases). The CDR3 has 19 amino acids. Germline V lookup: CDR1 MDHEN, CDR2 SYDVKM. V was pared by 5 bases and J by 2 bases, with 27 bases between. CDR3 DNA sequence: TGTGCCAGCAGTCTTCTTGGGGGGGGCCCCTCTGCAAGCAACTATGGCTACACCTTC. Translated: CASSLLGGGPSASNYGYTF.

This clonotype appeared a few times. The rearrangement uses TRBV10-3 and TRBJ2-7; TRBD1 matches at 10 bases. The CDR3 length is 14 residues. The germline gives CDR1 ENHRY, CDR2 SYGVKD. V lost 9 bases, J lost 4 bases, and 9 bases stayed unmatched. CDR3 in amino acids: CAIRYDRGHYEQYF. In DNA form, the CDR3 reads TGTGCCATACGTTACGACAGGGGGCATTACGAGCAGTACTTC.

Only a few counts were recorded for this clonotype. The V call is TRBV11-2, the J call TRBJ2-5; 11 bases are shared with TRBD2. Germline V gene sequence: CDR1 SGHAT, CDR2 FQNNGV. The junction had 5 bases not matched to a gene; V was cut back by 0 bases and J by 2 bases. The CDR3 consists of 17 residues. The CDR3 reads CASSLEILAGGQETQYF. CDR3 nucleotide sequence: TGTGCCAGCAGCTTAGAGATTCTAGCGGGAGGACAAGAGACCCAGTACTTC.

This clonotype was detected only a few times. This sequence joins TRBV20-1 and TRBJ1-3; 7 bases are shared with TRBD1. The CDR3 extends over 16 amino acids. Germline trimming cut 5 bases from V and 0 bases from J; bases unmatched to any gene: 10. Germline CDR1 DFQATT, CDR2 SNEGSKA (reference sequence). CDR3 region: CSAQRPGQSSGNTIYF. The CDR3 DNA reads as TGCAGTGCTCAAAGACCGGGACAGAGCTCTGGAAACACCATATATTTT.

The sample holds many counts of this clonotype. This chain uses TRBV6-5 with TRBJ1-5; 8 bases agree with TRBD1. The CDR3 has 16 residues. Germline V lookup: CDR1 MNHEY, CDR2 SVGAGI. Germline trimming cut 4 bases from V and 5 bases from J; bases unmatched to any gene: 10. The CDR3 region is CASSSIRTGPDQPQHF. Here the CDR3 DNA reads TGTGCCAGCAGTTCCATCCGGACAGGGCCGGATCAGCCCCAGCATTTT.

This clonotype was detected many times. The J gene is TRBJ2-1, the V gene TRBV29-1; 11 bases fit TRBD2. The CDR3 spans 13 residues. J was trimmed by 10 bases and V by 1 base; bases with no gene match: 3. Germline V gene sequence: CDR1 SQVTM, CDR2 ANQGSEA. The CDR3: CSVEGLAGREQFF. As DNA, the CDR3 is TGCAGCGTTGAAGGACTAGCGGGACGGGAGCAGTTCTTC.

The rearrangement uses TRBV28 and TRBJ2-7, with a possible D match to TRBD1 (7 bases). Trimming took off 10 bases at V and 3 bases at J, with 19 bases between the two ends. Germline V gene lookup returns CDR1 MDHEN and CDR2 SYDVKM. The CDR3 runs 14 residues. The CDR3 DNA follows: TGTGCCACAGGGGGGCGGGATTTCGACTACGAGCAGTACTTC. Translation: CATGGRDFDYEQYF.

CDR3 DNA: TGTGCCAGCAGCCAAGATCAGAGGACAGATACGCAGTATTTT. It translates to CASSQDQRTDTQYF. V is TRBV3-1 and J is TRBJ2-3; no clear D gene. V lost 0 bases and J 3 bases, leaving 7 bases between the germline ends. CDR3 length: 14 residues. CDR1 LGHDT and CDR2 YNNKEL come from the germline V gene (reference sequence).

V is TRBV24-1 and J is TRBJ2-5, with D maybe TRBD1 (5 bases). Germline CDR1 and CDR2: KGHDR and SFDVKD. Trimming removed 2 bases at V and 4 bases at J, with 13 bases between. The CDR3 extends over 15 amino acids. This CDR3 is CATSDSAGNSETQYF. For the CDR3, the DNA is TGTGCCACCAGTGATTCCGCAGGGAATTCAGAGACCCAGTACTTC.

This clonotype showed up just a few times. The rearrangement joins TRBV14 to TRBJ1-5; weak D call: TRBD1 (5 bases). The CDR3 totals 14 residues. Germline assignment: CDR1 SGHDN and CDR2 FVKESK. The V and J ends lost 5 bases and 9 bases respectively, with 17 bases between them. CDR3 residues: CASSEGPTRTPQHF. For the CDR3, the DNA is TGTGCCAGCAGCGAGGGACCGACCCGTACGCCCCAGCATTTT.

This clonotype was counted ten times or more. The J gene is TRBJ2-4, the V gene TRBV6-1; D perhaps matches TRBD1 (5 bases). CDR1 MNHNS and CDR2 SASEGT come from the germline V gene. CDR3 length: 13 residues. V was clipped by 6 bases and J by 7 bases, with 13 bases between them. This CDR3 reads CASRPGIQNIQYF. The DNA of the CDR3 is TGTGCCAGCAGACCAGGGATCCAGAACATTCAGTACTTC.

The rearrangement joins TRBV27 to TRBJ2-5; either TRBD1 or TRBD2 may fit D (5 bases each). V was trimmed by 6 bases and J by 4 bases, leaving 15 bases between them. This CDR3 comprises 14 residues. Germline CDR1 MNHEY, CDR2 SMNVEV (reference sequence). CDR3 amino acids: CASSYRGGGETQYF. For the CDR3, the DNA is TGTGCCAGCAGCTACCGTGGGGGTGGAGAGACCCAGTACTTC.

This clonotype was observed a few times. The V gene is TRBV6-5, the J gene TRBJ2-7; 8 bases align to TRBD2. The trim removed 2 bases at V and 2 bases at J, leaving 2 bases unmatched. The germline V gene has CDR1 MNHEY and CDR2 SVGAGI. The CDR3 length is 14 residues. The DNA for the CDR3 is TGTGCCAGCAGTTACACGGGACTAGCCTACGAGCAGTACTTC. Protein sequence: CASSYTGLAYEQYF.

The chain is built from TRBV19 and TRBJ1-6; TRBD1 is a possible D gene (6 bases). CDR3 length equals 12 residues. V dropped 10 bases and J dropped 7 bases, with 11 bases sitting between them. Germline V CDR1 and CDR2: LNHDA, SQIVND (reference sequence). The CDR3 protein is CATRQANSPLHF. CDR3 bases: TGTGCCACAAGACAGGCAAATTCACCCCTCCACTTT.

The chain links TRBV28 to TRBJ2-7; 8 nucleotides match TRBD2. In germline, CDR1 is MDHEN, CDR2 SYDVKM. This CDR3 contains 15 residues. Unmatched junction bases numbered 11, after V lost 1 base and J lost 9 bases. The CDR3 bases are TGTGCCAGCAGTTTATTGGGACTAGTCTCCGTCGGGCAGTACTTC. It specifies CASSLLGLVSVGQYF.

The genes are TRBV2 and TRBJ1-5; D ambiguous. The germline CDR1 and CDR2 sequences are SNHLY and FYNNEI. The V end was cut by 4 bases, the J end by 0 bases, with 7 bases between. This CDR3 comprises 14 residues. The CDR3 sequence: CASSGGNSNQPQHF. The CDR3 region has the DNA TGTGCCAGCAGTGGCGGGAATAGCAATCAGCCCCAGCATTTT.

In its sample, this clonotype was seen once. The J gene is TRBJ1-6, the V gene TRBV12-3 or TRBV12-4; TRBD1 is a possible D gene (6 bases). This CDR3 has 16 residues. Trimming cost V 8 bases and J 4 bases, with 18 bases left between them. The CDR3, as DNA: TGTGCCAGCTGTCGGGGGGGCCTCCTTTATAATTCACCCCTCCACTTT. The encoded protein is CASCRGGLLYNSPLHF.

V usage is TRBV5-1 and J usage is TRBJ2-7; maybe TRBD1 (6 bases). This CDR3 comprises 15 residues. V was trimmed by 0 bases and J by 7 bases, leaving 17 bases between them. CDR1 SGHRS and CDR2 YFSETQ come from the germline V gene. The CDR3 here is CASSLVSTGPGEQYF. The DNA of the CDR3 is TGCGCCAGCAGCTTGGTTTCGACAGGTCCCGGGGAGCAGTACTTC.

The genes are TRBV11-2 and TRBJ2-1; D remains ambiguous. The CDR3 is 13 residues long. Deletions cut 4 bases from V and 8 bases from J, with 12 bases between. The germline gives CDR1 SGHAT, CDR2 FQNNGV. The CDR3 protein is CASSSGLGHEQFF. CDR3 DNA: TGTGCCAGCAGCTCGGGTCTCGGGCATGAGCAGTTCTTC.